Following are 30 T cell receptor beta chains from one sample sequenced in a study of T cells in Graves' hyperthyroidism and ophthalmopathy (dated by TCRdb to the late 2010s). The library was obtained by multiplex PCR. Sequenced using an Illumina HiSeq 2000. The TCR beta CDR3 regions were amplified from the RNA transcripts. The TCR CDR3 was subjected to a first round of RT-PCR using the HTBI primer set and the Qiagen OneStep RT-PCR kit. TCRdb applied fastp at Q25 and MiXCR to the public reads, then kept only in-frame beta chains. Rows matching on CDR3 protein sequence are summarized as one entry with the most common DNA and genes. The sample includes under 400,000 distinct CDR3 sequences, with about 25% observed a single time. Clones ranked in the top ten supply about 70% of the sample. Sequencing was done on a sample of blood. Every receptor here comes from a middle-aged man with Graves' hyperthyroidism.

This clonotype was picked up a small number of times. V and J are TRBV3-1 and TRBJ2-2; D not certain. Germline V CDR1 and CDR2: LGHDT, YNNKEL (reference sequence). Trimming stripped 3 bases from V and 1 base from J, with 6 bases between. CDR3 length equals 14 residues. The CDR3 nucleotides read TGTGCCAGCAGCCAGGGGATGAACACCGGGGAGCTGTTTTTT. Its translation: CASSQGMNTGELFF.

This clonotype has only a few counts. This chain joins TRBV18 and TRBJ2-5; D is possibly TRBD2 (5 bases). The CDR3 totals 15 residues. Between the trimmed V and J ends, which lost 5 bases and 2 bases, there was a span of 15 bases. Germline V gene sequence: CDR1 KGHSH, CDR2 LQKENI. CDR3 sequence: CASSSLSSGQETQYF. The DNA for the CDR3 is TGTGCCAGCTCATCACTCTCTTCGGGGCAAGAGACCCAGTACTTC.

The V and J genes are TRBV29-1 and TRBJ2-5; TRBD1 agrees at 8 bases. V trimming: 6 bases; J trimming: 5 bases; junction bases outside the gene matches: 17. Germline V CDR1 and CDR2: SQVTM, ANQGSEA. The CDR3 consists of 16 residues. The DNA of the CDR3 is TGCAGCGTCGCGCCCGGGACAGGTTTGAGGATGGAGACCCAGTACTTC. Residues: CSVAPGTGLRMETQYF.

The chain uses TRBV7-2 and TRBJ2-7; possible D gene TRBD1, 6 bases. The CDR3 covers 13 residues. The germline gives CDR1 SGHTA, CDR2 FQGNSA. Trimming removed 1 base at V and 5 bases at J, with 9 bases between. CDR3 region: CASSLGQADEQYF. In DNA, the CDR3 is TGTGCCAGCAGCTTAGGACAGGCGGACGAGCAGTACTTC.

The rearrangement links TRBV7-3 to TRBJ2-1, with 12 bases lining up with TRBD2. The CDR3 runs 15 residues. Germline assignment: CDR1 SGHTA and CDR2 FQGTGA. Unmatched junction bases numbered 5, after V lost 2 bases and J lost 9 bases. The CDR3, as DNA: TGTGCCAGCAGCTTATCCGGGACTAGCGGGTTTGAGCAGTTCTTC. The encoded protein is CASSLSGTSGFEQFF.

The CDR3 sequence: CASSLTWAGELFF. CDR3 nucleotides: TGTGCCAGCAGCTTAACTTGGGCCGGGGAGCTGTTTTTT. The chain carries TRBV7-3 and TRBJ2-2; D is unclear. The CDR3 spans 13 residues. Germline V gene data show CDR1 as SGHTA and CDR2 as FQGTGA. V was clipped by 0 bases and J by 6 bases, with 5 bases between them.

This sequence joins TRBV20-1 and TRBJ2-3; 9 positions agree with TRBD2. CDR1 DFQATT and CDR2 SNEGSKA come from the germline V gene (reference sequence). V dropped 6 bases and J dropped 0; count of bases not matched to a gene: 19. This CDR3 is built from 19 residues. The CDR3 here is CSAPTWGSGSSPSTDTQYF. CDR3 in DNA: TGCAGTGCGCCGACCTGGGGTAGCGGGAGTAGCCCTAGCACAGATACGCAGTATTTT.

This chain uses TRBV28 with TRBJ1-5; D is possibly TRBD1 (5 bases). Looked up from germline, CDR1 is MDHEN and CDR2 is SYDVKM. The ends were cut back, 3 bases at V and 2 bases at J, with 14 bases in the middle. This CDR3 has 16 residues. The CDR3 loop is CASSLSGEYRNQPQHF. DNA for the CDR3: TGTGCCAGCAGTTTGTCGGGGGAGTACCGCAATCAGCCCCAGCATTTT.

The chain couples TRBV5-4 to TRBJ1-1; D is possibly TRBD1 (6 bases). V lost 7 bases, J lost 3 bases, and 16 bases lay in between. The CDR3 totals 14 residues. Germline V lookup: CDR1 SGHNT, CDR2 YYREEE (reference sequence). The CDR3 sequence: CASSQGLGDTEAFF. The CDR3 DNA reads TGTGCCAGCTCCCAGGGGCTAGGGGACACTGAAGCTTTCTTT.

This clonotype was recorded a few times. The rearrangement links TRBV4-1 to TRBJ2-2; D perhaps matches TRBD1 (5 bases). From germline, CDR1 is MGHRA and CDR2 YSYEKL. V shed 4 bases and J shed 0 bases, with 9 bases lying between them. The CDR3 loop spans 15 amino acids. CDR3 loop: CASSPDITNTGELFF. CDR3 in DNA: TGCGCCAGCAGCCCGGACATTACGAACACCGGGGAGCTGTTTTTT.

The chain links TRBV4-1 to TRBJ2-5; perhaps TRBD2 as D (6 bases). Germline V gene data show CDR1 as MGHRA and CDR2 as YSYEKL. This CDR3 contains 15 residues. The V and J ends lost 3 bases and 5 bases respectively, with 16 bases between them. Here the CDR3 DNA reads TGCGCCAGCAGCCAGTACCCCGGGACTGGGGAGACCCAGTACTTC. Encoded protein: CASSQYPGTGETQYF.

CDR3 nucleotide sequence: TGTGCCAGCAGCCGTACTAGCGGGGGAAACACCGGGGAGCTGTTTTTT. This sequence encodes CASSRTSGGNTGELFF. This chain links TRBV3-1 with TRBJ2-2; 11 bases agree with TRBD2. The CDR3 extends over 16 amino acids. From germline, CDR1 is LGHDT and CDR2 YNNKEL (reference sequence). Trimming removed 4 bases from V and 2 bases from J; junction bases left unmatched: 3.

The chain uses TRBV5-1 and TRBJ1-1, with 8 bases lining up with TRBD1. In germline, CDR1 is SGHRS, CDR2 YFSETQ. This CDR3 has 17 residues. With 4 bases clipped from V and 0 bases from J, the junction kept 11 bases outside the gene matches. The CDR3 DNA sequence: TGCGCCAGCAGCCGAAGTGTACAGGGGGGGGTGAACACTGAAGCTTTCTTT. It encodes CASSRSVQGGVNTEAFF.

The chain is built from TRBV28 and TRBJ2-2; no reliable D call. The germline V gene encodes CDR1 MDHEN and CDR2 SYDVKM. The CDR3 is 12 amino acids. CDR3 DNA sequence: TGTGCGACCGAGGCTAACACCGGGGAGCTGTTTTTT. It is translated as CATEANTGELFF.

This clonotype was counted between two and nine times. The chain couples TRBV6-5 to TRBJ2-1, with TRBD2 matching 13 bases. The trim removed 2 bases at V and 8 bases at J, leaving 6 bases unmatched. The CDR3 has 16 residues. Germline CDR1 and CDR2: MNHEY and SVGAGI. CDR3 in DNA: TGTGCCAGCAGTTACCGGACTAGCGGGAGAGGGGATGAGCAGTTCTTC. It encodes CASSYRTSGRGDEQFF.

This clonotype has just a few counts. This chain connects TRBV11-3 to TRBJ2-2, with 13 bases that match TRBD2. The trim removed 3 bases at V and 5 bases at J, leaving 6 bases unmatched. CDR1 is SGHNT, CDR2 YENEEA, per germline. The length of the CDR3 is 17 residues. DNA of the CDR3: TGTGCCAGCAGCTTGTGGACTAGCGGGAGTAGTACCGGGGAGCTGTTTTTT. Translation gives CASSLWTSGSSTGELFF.

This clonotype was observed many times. As DNA, the CDR3 is TGCGCCAGCAGCTTAGGGGCTTACTACGAGCAGTACTTC. Encoded protein: CASSLGAYYEQYF. The V call is TRBV5-1, the J call TRBJ2-7, with D tentatively TRBD1 (5 bases). The CDR3 sequence is 13 residues long. Germline lookup yields CDR1 SGHRS and CDR2 YFSETQ. V was trimmed by 2 bases and J by 3 bases, leaving 9 bases between them.

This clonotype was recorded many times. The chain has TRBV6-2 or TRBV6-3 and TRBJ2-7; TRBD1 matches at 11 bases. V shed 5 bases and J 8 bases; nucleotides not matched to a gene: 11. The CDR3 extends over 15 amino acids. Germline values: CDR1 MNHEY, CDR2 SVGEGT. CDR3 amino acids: CASSPEGTGGRQQYF. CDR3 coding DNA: TGTGCCAGCAGTCCGGAGGGGACAGGGGGGCGCCAGCAGTACTTC.

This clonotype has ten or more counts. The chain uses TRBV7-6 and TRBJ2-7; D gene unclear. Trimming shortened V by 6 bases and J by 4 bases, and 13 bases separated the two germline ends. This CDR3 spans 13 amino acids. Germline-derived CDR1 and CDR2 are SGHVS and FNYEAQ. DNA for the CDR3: TGTGCCAGCAGTCTAGATTTCCAATACGAGCAGTACTTC. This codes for CASSLDFQYEQYF.

The CDR3 reads CASSLKARTEAFF. Here the CDR3 DNA reads TGTGCCAGCAGTTTAAAGGCCCGCACTGAAGCTTTCTTT. This chain connects TRBV12-3 or TRBV12-4 to TRBJ1-1; D unresolved. CDR3 length: 13 amino acids. The ends were cut back, 2 bases at V and 4 bases at J, with 8 bases in the middle.

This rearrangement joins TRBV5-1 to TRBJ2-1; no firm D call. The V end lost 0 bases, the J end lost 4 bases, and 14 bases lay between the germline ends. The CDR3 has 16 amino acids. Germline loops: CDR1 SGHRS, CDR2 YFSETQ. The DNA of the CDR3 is TGCGCCAGCAGCTTGGGGGCGGCCAGCCTGTACAATGAGCAGTTCTTC. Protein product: CASSLGAASLYNEQFF.

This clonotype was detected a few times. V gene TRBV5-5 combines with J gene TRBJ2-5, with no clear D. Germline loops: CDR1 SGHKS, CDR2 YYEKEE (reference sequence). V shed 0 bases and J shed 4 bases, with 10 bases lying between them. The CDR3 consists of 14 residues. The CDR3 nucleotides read TGTGCCAGCAGCTTGGGGCCCGACGGAGAGACCCAGTACTTC. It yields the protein CASSLGPDGETQYF.

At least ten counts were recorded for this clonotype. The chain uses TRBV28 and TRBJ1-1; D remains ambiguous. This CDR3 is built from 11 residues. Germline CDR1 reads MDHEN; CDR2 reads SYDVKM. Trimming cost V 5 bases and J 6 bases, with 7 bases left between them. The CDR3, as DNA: TGTGCCAGCAGTCTGCCACCTGAAGCTTTCTTT. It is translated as CASSLPPEAFF. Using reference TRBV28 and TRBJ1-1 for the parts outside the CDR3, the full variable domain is DVKVTQSSRYLVKRTGEKVFLECVQDMDHENMFWYRQDPGLGLRLIYFSYDVKMKEKGDIPEGYSVSREKKERFSLILESASTNQTSMYLCASSLPPEAFFGQGTRLTVV.

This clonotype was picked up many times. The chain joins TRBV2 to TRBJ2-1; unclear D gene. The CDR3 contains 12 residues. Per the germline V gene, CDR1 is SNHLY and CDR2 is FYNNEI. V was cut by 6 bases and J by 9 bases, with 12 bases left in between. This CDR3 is CASSVDWREQFF. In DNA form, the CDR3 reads TGTGCCAGCAGCGTAGACTGGCGTGAGCAGTTCTTC.

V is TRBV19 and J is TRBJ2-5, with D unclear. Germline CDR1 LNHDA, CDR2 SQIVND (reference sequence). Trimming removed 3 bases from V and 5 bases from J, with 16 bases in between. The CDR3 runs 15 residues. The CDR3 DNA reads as TGTGCCAGTAGTATTGATCTGGGGATGTGGGAGACCCAGTACTTC. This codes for CASSIDLGMWETQYF.

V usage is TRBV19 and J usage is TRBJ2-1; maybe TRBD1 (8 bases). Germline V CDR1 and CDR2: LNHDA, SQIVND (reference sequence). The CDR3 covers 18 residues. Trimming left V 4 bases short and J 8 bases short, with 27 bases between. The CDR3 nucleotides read TGTGCCAGTAGTACCGTTCGAGGACAGGGAGGGGTACACCATGAGCAGTTCTTC. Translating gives CASSTVRGQGGVHHEQFF.

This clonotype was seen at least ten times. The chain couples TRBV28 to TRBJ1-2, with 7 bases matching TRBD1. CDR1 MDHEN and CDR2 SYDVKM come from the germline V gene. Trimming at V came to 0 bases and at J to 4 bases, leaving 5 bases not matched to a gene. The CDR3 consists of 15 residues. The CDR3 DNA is TGTGCCAGCAGTTTATGGACAGGGCAAATCTATGGCTACACCTTC. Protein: CASSLWTGQIYGYTF.

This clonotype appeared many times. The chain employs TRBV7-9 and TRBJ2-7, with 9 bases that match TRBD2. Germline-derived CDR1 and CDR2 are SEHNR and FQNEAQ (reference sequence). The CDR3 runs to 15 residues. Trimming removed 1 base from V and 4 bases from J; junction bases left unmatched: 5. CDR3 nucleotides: TGTGCCAGCAGCTTAGTGGGTAGCGGGAGATACGAGCAGTACTTC. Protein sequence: CASSLVGSGRYEQYF.

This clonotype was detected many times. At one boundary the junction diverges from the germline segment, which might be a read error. CDR3 amino acids: CASSLEGYEQYF. The CDR3 coding sequence is TGTGCCAGCAGCTTAGAGGGTTACGAGCAGTACTTC. This chain uses TRBV5-1 with TRBJ2-7; perhaps TRBD2 as D (5 bases). CDR3 length: 12 residues. CDR1 is SGHRS and CDR2 is YFSETQ in the germline V gene.

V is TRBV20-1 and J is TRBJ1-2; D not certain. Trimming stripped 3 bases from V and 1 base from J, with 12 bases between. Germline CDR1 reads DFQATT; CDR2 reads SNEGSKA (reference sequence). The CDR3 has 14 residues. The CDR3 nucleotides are TGCAGTGCTAGTCTGACCGGGTATAACTATGGCTACACCTTC. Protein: CSASLTGYNYGYTF.